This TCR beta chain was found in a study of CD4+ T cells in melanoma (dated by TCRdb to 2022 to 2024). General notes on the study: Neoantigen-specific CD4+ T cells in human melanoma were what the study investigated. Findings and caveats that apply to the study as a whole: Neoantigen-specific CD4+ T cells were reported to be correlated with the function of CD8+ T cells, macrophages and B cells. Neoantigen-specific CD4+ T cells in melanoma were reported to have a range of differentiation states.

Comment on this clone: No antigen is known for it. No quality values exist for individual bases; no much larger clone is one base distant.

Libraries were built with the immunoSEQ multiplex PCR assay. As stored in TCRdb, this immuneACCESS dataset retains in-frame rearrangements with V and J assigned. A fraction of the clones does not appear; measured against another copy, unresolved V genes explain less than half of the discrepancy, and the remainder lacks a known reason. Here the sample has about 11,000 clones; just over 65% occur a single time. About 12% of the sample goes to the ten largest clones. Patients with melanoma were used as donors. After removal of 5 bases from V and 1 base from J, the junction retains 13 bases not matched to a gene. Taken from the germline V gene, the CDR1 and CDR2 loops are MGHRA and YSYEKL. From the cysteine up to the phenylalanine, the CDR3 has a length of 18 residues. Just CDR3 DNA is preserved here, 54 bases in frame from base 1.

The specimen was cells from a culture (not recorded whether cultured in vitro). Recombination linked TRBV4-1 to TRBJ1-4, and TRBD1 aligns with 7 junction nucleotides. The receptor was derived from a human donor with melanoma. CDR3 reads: CASSSRQGEMRTNEKLFF. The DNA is TGCGCCAGCAGCTCAAGACAGGGAGAAATGAGAACTAATGAAAAACTGTTTTTT.